A selection of T cell receptor beta chains follows, all from one sample in a study of blood T cell repertoires in COVID-19. The table came from immunoSEQ multiplex PCR; TCRdb's copy has only in-frame clones and leaves some out. The table includes 62,000 or so clones, over 60% detected once. Material: peripheral blood. These receptors all stem from a human donor in a cohort sampled during active COVID-19. Each CDR3 is given with its conserved first and last residue. The D gene is left open where the match is weak. Where a row states a size, it is once, few, many or the class of an expanded clone; other rows omit it.

j_call clone_size d_call v_call cdr3_aa cdr3_nt
TRBJ1-5 . TRBD1 TRBV18 CASSSETQGTGQPQHF TGTGCCAGCTCATCAGAAACACAGGGGACCGGTCAGCCCCAGCATTTT
TRBJ1-1 . . TRBV28 CASSLTRGSVTEAFF TGTGCCAGCAGTTTGACACGGGGAAGTGTTACTGAAGCTTTCTTT
TRBJ1-5 . . TRBV30 CAWSVGGVDRAQPQHF TGTGCCTGGAGTGTAGGGGGGGTGGACCGGGCCCAGCCCCAGCATTTT
TRBJ1-5 once . TRBV28 CASSRRTLSNQPQHF TGTGCCAGCAGTAGACGGACACTCAGCAATCAGCCCCAGCATTTT
TRBJ2-7 many . TRBV4-2 CASSHGPGTLDSYEQYF TGTGCCAGCAGCCACGGACCCGGGACACTTGACTCCTACGAGCAGTACTTC
TRBJ2-5 . TRBD2 TRBV7-2 CASSQAGGKETQYF TGTGCCAGCAGCCAAGCGGGGGGTAAAGAGACCCAGTACTTC
TRBJ2-3 . TRBD2 TRBV11-3 CASSLGGGGAADTQYF TGTGCCAGCAGCTTAGGCGGCGGGGGGGCGGCAGATACGCAGTATTTT
TRBJ2-3 . TRBD2 TRBV7-2 CASSLESGGADTQYF TGTGCCAGCAGCTTAGAGAGCGGGGGGGCAGATACGCAGTATTTT
TRBJ2-1 . . TRBV7-8 CASSPRHDSYNEQFF TGTGCCAGCAGCCCAAGACATGACTCCTACAATGAGCAGTTCTTC
TRBJ2-1 . . TRBV6-5 CASSYAGSNEQFF TGTGCCAGCAGTTACGCGGGGTCCAATGAGCAGTTCTTC
TRBJ2-1 . TRBD2 TRBV6-1 CASSESFGGASYNEQFF TGTGCCAGCAGTGAATCTTTCGGGGGGGCCTCCTACAATGAGCAGTTCTTC
TRBJ2-7 . . TRBV18 CASSQLDSSYEQYF TGTGCCAGCTCACAGCTTGACAGCTCCTACGAGCAGTACTTC
TRBJ2-2 . TRBD2 TRBV18 CASSSGLAGGHNTGELFF TGTGCCAGCTCATCAGGACTAGCGGGGGGCCATAACACCGGGGAGCTGTTTTTT
TRBJ1-1 . . TRBV2 CASGLDRMNTEAFF TGTGCCAGCGGTTTGGACAGAATGAACACTGAAGCTTTCTTT
TRBJ2-3 . . TRBV9 CASSATDSRPDTQYF TGTGCCAGCAGCGCCACTGACAGTCGGCCGGATACGCAGTATTTT
TRBJ1-6 . TRBD1 TRBV4-3 CASSQETGLVGSPLHF TGCGCCAGCAGCCAAGAGACAGGGCTGGTGGGTTCACCCCTCCACTTT
TRBJ2-2 once TRBD1 TRBV24-1 CATSGFRGRGGELFF TGTGCCACCAGTGGCTTCAGGGGGCGCGGCGGGGAGCTGTTTTTT
TRBJ2-5 . TRBD2 TRBV2 CASSERSGGRETQYF TGTGCCAGCAGTGAAAGGTCGGGGGGGCGGGAGACCCAGTACTTC
TRBJ2-3 . . TRBV7-2 CASSSETGFGFSSDTQYF TGTGCCAGCAGCTCCGAAACAGGGTTTGGATTTTCGTCAGATACGCAGTATTTT
TRBJ1-6 . TRBD1 TRBV2 CASSVAGGTPSPLHF TGTGCCAGCAGTGTGGCAGGGGGGACGCCATCACCCCTCCACTTT
TRBJ1-5 . . TRBV28 CASSQWGAGNQPQHF TGTGCCAGCAGTCAATGGGGCGCGGGCAATCAGCCCCAGCATTTT
TRBJ2-5 . TRBD1 TRBV30 CAWSPGQPQETQYF TGTGCCTGGAGCCCGGGACAGCCCCAAGAGACCCAGTACTTC
TRBJ1-5 once . TRBV28 CASSLPYRLSNQPQHF TGTGCCAGCAGTTTACCCTACAGACTAAGCAATCAGCCCCAGCATTTT
TRBJ2-1 . TRBD2 TRBV19 CASSSGGWYNEQFF TGTGCCAGTAGCTCGGGGGGGTGGTACAATGAGCAGTTCTTC
TRBJ2-1 many TRBD2 TRBV28 CASSLGAGRTYNEQFF TGTGCCAGCAGCTTAGGAGCGGGGCGGACCTACAATGAGCAGTTCTTC
TRBJ2-1 . TRBD2 TRBV28 CASSAQLAGGRNEQFF TGTGCCAGCAGTGCCCAACTAGCGGGGGGAAGGAATGAGCAGTTCTTC
TRBJ2-5 . TRBD2 TRBV10-3 CAISESLAGRETQYF TGTGCCATCAGTGAGTCGCTAGCGGGGAGAGAGACCCAGTACTTC